These 22 T cell receptor beta chains originate from one sample sequenced in a study of T cells in Graves' hyperthyroidism and ophthalmopathy. RNA transcripts provided the source from which TCR beta CDR3 regions were amplified. Initially, a first-round RT-PCR of the TCR CDR3 employed the HTBI primer set. In TCRdb, the multiplex PCR reads were re-called with MiXCR into one record per CDR3 protein. The table records roughly 520,000 distinct CDR3 sequences, roughly 24% of them present only once. Sequenced input: blood. These receptors came from a woman aged 30 to 39 with Graves' ophthalmopathy.

This clonotype has a single count. The chain carries TRBV14 and TRBJ2-2; D might be TRBD1 (5 bases). Trimming removed 5 bases at V and 8 bases at J, with 9 bases between. This CDR3 spans 12 amino acids. Germline assignment: CDR1 SGHDN and CDR2 FVKESK. CDR3 residues: CASSSGNGELFF. The CDR3 DNA reads as TGTGCCAGCAGCTCAGGGAATGGGGAGCTGTTTTTT.

This clonotype occurred many times. This chain uses TRBV6-2 or TRBV6-3 with TRBJ2-3; 12 bases line up with TRBD2. V lost 2 bases, J lost 4 bases, and 7 bases stayed unmatched. The CDR3 contains 17 residues. CDR1 and CDR2 (germline): MNHEY, SVGEGT. The CDR3 coding sequence is TGTGCCAGCAGTTACGGCCCTCGGACTAGCGGGGCAGATACGCAGTATTTT. Protein sequence: CASSYGPRTSGADTQYF.

This clonotype was seen more than once but under ten times. The chain employs TRBV25-1 and TRBJ2-7; possible D gene TRBD2, 6 bases. V shed 1 base and J shed 4 bases, with 14 bases lying between them. The CDR3 is made up of 15 amino acids. The germline V gene has CDR1 MGHDK and CDR2 SYGVNS. The CDR3 here is CASSESERGRYEQYF. CDR3 sequence (DNA): TGTGCCAGCAGTGAATCAGAACGGGGGAGGTACGAGCAGTACTTC.

This clonotype was seen at least ten times. The chain joins TRBV12-3 or TRBV12-4 to TRBJ1-1; 8 nucleotides align to TRBD1. This CDR3 has 13 residues. Germline trimming cut 6 bases from V and 3 bases from J; bases unmatched to any gene: 3. CDR3 in amino acids: CASRWTGYTEAFF. The CDR3 coding sequence is TGTGCCAGCAGATGGACAGGGTACACTGAAGCTTTCTTT.

This clonotype was counted ten times or more. The gene calls are TRBV28 and TRBJ1-2, with TRBD1 matching over 7 bases. The CDR3 covers 14 residues. The germline V gene encodes CDR1 MDHEN and CDR2 SYDVKM. V lost 6 bases and J lost 5; bases outside the gene matches: 9. The CDR3 is CASSPLQGRYGYTF. For the CDR3, the DNA is TGTGCCAGCAGCCCTCTACAGGGGCGGTATGGCTACACCTTC.

There are many counts of this clonotype. The rearrangement joins TRBV28 to TRBJ1-2; TRBD1 matches at 7 bases. The CDR3 loop spans 16 amino acids. The V gene's germline CDR1 is MDHEN and CDR2 SYDVKM. V was clipped by 4 bases and J by 3 bases; unmatched bases: 11. The CDR3 here is CASSSTEGQFHYGYTF. The CDR3 nucleotides are TGTGCCAGCAGTTCCACTGAGGGACAGTTTCACTATGGCTACACCTTC.

In this sample, this clonotype turned up once. V gene TRBV12-3 or TRBV12-4 combines with J gene TRBJ1-1; 8 bases match TRBD1. The CDR3 runs 15 residues. Losses at the gene ends were 6 bases for V and 3 bases for J; bases not matched to a gene: 9. As DNA, the CDR3 is TGTGCCAGCAGGGATACAGGGGGTCGGCACACTGAAGCTTTCTTT. Amino acids: CASRDTGGRHTEAFF.

This clonotype was seen ten or more times. The chain joins TRBV12-3 or TRBV12-4 to TRBJ2-7; D not certain. V was trimmed by 4 bases and J by 4 bases, leaving 8 bases between them. The CDR3 runs 12 residues. The DNA for the CDR3 is TGTGCCAGCAGTTCCCCCGGGTACGAGCAGTACTTC. As protein: CASSSPGYEQYF.

In this sample, this clonotype turned up many times. This chain links TRBV6-2 or TRBV6-3 with TRBJ2-7, with D hard to call. The CDR3 loop spans 14 amino acids. Trimming cost V 2 bases and J 3 bases, with 11 bases left between them. The V gene's germline CDR1 is MNHEY and CDR2 SVGEGT. CDR3: CASSYERPVYEQYF. The CDR3 nucleotides are TGTGCCAGCAGTTACGAAAGACCGGTCTACGAGCAGTACTTC.

This clonotype was seen repeatedly, ten times or more. The J gene is TRBJ1-5, the V gene TRBV19; 10 bases match TRBD1. The CDR3 is 19 amino acids. Germline CDR1 LNHDA, CDR2 SQIVND (reference sequence). Unmatched junction bases numbered 13, after V lost 5 bases and J lost 0 bases. The DNA for the CDR3 is TGTGCCAGTAGTCTCGAACGGGACAGGGGCCTTTATAGCAATCAGCCCCAGCATTTT. Its protein product is CASSLERDRGLYSNQPQHF.

Ten or more counts support this clonotype. The V call is TRBV6-1, the J call TRBJ1-2, with 8 nucleotides matching TRBD1. The trim removed 3 bases at V and 4 bases at J, leaving 7 bases unmatched. Germline V gene lookup returns CDR1 MNHNS and CDR2 SASEGT. This CDR3 region has 15 residues. The CDR3 protein is CASSDGTGALYGYTF. The CDR3 DNA sequence: TGTGCCAGCAGTGACGGGACAGGTGCGCTCTATGGCTACACCTTC.

Ten or more counts support this clonotype. The chain employs TRBV6-5 and TRBJ1-2, with 8 positions matching TRBD1. This CDR3 comprises 15 residues. Germline CDR1 and CDR2: MNHEY and SVGAGI. The V segment lost 0 bases and the J segment 8 bases; nucleotides outside the gene matches: 8. CDR3 bases: TGTGCCAGCAGTTACTCGGGGCAGGGGGCAAGAGGCTACACCTTC. Translated, it gives CASSYSGQGARGYTF.

This clonotype came up many times. This chain links TRBV20-1 with TRBJ2-7, with TRBD1 matching 8 bases. The CDR3 covers 15 residues. J gave up 1 base and V 6 bases, and 11 bases lay outside the gene matches. Germline V gene data show CDR1 as DFQATT and CDR2 as SNEGSKA (reference sequence). The CDR3 DNA is TGCAGTGCAGGGAAGGGACAGGCCCCTTCCTACGAGCAGTACTTC. Translation gives CSAGKGQAPSYEQYF.

In this sample, this clonotype turned up many times. This sequence joins TRBV27 and TRBJ1-1, with D maybe TRBD1 (5 bases). This CDR3 region has 13 residues. V was shortened by 3 bases and J by 4 bases, with 9 bases between the two germline ends. Germline V CDR1 and CDR2: MNHEY, SMNVEV (reference sequence). CDR3 sequence reads: CASSFLGGTEAFF. CDR3 sequence (DNA): TGTGCCAGCAGTTTTTTGGGGGGCACTGAAGCTTTCTTT.

This chain links TRBV14 with TRBJ1-1; unclear D gene. The germline V and J ends were trimmed by 2 bases and 1 base, with 11 bases remaining between them. The CDR3 is made up of 15 amino acids. Germline CDR1 is SGHDN and CDR2 is FVKESK. CDR3 loop: CASSQLWSENTEAFF. CDR3 nucleotides: TGTGCCAGCAGCCAACTATGGAGCGAGAACACTGAAGCTTTCTTT.

There are many counts of this clonotype. The chain joins TRBV6-4 to TRBJ1-2; D is ambiguous. The V gene's germline CDR1 is MRHNA and CDR2 SNTAGT. This CDR3 has 16 residues. V was trimmed by 0 bases and J by 1 base, leaving 12 bases between them. The CDR3: CASSDSIPGYNYGYTF. CDR3 nucleotides: TGTGCCAGCAGTGACTCGATACCTGGTTATAACTATGGCTACACCTTC.

There are a few counts of this clonotype. The chain carries TRBV15 and TRBJ2-7; D gene unclear. CDR3 size: 14 residues. The ends were cut back, 0 bases at V and 2 bases at J, with 8 bases in the middle. Germline lookup yields CDR1 LNHNV and CDR2 YYDKDF (reference sequence). The CDR3 nucleotides read TGTGCCACCAGCAGAGACTATTTGACCTACGAGCAGTACTTC. As protein: CATSRDYLTYEQYF.

CDR3 sequence reads: CASSQDQGAGGPTGELFF. In nucleotides, the CDR3 is TGCGCCAGCAGCCAAGATCAAGGAGCGGGGGGGCCCACCGGGGAGCTGTTTTTT. The chain joins TRBV4-1 to TRBJ2-2, with 10 bases fitting TRBD2. Trimming at V came to 0 bases and at J to 4 bases, leaving 8 bases not matched to a gene. The germline V gene has CDR1 MGHRA and CDR2 YSYEKL. The CDR3 runs to 18 residues.

On this clonotype itself: Given the absence of the conserved phenylalanine or tryptophan at the CDR3 end, a read error is likely. V is TRBV6-1 and J is TRBJ1-1; D perhaps matches TRBD1 (5 bases). This CDR3 is 13 amino acids long. Germline-derived CDR1 and CDR2 are MNHNS and SASEGT. Here the CDR3 DNA reads TGTGCCAGCAGCGAAGGGGAGAACACTGAAGCTTTCTAT. It specifies CASSEGENTEAFY.

The V and J genes are TRBV20-1 and TRBJ2-7, with D perhaps given as TRBD1 or TRBD2 (5 bases each). Trimming left V 5 bases short and J 0 bases short, with 11 bases between. The CDR3 runs to 13 residues. Germline V gene data show CDR1 as DFQATT and CDR2 as SNEGSKA (reference sequence). The CDR3: CSASGTDSYEQYF. CDR3 bases: TGCAGTGCTTCCGGGACCGACTCCTACGAGCAGTACTTC.

On this clonotype itself: An end of the junction does not agree with germline; a read error may underlie this. The V gene is TRBV7-3, the J gene TRBJ1-1, with a tentative D call TRBD1 (5 bases). The CDR3 is made up of 13 amino acids. Germline lookup yields CDR1 SGHTA and CDR2 FQGTGA. The CDR3: CASSLDIYTDAFF. The CDR3 nucleotides are TGTGCCAGCAGCTTGGACATTTACACTGATGCTTTCTTT.

This clonotype was counted ten times or more. V is TRBV6-5 and J is TRBJ1-6; D is unclear. Germline assignment: CDR1 MNHEY and CDR2 SVGAGI. The CDR3 extends over 17 amino acids. The V end lost 2 bases, the J end lost 0 bases, and 11 bases lay between the germline ends. The CDR3 bases are TGTGCCAGCAGTTACGCTCCTCCGGACTCCTATAATTCACCCCTCCACTTT. Its protein is CASSYAPPDSYNSPLHF.